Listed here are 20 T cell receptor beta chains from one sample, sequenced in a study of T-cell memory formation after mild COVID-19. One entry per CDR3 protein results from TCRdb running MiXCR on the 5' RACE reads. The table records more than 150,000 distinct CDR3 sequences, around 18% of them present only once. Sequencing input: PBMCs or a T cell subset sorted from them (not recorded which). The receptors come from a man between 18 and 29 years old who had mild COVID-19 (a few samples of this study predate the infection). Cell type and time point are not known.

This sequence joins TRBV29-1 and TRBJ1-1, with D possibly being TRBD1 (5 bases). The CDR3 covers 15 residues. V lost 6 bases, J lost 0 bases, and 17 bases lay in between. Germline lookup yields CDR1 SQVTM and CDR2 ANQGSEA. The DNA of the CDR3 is TGCAGCGTGGGACCCCTCCGTGCGATGAACACTGAAGCTTTCTTT. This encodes CSVGPLRAMNTEAFF.

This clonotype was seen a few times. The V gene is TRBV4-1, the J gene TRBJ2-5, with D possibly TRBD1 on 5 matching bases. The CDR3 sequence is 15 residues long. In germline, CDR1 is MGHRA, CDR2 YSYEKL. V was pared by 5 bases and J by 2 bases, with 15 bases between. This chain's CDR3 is CASSGLGTGQETQYF. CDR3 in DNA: TGCGCCAGCAGCGGGCTCGGAACAGGACAAGAGACCCAGTACTTC.

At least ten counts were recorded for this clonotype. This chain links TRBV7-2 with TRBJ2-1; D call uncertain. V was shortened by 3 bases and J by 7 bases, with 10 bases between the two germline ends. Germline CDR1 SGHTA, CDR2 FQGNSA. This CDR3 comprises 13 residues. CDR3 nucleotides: TGTGCCAGCAGCTTTATCGCCCCGAATGAGCAGTTCTTC. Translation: CASSFIAPNEQFF.

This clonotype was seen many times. The CDR3 DNA follows: TGTGCCAGTAACTCGCGGGACAGAGGGAACACTGAAGCTTTCTTT. Encoded protein: CASNSRDRGNTEAFF. The chain uses TRBV19 and TRBJ1-1, with 7 bases fitting TRBD1. The CDR3 sequence is 15 residues long. Germline trimming cut 7 bases from V and 1 base from J; bases unmatched to any gene: 9. CDR1 and CDR2 (germline): LNHDA, SQIVND (reference sequence).

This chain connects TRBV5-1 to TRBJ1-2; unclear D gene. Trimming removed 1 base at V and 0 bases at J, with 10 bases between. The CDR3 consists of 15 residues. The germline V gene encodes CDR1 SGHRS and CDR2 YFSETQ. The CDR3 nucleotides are TGCGCCAGCAGCTTGCTTTCAGGATCTAACTATGGCTACACCTTC. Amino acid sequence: CASSLLSGSNYGYTF.

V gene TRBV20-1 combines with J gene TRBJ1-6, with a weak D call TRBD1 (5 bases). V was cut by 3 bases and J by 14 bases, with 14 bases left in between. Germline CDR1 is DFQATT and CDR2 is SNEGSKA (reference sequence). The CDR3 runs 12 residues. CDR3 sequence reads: CSASNEGMALHF. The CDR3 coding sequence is TGCAGTGCTAGTAACGAGGGGATGGCCCTCCACTTT.

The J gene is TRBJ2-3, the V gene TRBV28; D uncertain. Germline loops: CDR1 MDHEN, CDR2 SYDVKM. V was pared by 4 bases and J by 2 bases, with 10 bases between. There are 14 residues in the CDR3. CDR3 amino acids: CASSWAATTDTQYF. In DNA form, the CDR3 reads TGTGCCAGCAGTTGGGCAGCCACCACAGATACGCAGTATTTT.

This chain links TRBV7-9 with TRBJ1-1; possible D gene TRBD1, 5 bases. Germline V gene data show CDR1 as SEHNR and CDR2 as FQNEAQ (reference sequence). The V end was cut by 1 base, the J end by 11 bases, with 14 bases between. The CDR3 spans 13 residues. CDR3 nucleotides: TGTGCCAGCAGCTTAGGAGGGACCCCAGTGGCTTTCTTT. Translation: CASSLGGTPVAFF.

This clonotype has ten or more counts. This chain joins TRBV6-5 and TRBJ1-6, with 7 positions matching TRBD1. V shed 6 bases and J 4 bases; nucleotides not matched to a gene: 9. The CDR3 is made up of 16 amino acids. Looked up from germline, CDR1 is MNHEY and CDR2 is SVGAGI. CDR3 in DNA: TGTGCCAGCAGCCGGGACAGAAAAACTTATAATTCACCCCTCCACTTT. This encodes CASSRDRKTYNSPLHF.

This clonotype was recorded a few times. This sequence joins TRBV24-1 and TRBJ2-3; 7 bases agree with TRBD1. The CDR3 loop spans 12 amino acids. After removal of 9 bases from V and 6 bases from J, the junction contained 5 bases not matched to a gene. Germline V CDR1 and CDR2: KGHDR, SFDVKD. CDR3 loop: CATEGQKDTQYF. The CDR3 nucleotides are TGTGCCACCGAGGGACAGAAGGATACGCAGTATTTT.

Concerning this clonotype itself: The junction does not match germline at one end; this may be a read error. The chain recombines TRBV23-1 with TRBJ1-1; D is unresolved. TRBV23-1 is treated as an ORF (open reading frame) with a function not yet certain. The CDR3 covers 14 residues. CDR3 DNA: TGCGCGAGCAGTCAATCTGGCGGGATCCCTGAAGCTTTCTTT. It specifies CASSQSGGIPEAFF.

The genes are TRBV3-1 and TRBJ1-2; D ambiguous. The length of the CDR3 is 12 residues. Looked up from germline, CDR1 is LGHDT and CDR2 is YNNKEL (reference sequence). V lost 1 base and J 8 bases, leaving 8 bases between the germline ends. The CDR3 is CASSQASRGYTF. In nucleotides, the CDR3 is TGTGCCAGCAGCCAAGCGTCTAGAGGCTACACCTTC.

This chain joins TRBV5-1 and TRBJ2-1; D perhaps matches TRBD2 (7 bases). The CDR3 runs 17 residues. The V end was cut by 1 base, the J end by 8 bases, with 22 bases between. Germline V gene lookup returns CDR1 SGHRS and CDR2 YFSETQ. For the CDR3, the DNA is TGCGCCAGCAGCTTGCCCACCGCGGGGGCCGGAGTGCATGAGCAGTTCTTC. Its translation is CASSLPTAGAGVHEQFF.

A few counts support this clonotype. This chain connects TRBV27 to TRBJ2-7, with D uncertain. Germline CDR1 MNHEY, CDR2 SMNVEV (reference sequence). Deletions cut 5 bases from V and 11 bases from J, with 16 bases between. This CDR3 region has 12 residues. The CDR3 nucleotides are TGTGCCAGCAGTCACCCGGACGGCGCGAAGTACGTC. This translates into CASSHPDGAKYV.

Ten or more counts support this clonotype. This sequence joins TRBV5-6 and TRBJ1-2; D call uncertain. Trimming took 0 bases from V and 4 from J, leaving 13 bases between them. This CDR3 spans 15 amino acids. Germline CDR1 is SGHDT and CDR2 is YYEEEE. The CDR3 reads CASSLARTAPYGYTF. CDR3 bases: TGTGCCAGCAGCTTGGCGAGGACGGCGCCCTATGGCTACACCTTC.

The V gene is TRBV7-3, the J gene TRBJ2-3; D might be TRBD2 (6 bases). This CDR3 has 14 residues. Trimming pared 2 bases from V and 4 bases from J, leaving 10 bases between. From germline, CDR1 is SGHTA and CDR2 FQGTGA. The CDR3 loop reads CASSLFGGADTQYF. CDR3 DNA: TGTGCCAGCAGCTTATTCGGGGGTGCAGATACGCAGTATTTT.

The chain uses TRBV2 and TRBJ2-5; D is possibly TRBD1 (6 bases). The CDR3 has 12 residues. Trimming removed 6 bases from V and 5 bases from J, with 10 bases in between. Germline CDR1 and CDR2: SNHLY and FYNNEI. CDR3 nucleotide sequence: TGTGCCAGCAGCTACAGGGACGAGACCCAGTACTTC. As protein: CASSYRDETQYF.

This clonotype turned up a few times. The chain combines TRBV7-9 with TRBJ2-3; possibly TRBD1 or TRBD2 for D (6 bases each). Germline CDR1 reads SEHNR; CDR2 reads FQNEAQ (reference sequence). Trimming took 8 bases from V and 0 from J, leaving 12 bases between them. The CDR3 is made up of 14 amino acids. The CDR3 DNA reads TGTGCCAGCCTCCGGGGGCCTAGCACAGATACGCAGTATTTT. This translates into CASLRGPSTDTQYF. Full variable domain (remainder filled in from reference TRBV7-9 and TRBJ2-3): DTGVSQNPRHKITKRGQNVTFRCDPISEHNRLYWYRQTLGQGPEFLTYFQNEAQLEKSRLLSDRFSAERPKGSFSTLEIQRTEQGDSAMYLCASLRGPSTDTQYFGPGTRLTVL.

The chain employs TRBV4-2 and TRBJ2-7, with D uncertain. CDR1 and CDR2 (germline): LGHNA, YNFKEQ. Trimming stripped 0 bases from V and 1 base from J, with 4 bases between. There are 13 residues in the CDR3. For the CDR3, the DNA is TGTGCCAGCAGCCAAGATCTATCCTACGAGCAGTACTTC. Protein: CASSQDLSYEQYF.

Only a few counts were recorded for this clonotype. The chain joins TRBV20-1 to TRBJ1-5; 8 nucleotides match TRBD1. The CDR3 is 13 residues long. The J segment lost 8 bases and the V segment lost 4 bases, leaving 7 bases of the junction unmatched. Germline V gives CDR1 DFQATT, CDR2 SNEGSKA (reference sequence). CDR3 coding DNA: TGCAGTGCTAACCGACAGGGGATAAAGCCCCAGCATTTT. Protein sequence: CSANRQGIKPQHF.